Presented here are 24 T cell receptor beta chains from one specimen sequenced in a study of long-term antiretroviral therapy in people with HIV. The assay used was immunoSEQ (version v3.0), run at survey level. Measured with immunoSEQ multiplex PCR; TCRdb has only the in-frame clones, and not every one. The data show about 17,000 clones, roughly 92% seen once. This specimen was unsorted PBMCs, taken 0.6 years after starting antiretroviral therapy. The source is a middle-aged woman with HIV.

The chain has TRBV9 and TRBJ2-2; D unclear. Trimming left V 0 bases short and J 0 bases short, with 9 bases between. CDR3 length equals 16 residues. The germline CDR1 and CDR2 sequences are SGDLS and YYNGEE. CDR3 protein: CASSVGAATNTGELFF. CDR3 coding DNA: TGTGCCAGCAGCGTAGGTGCAGCCACGAACACCGGGGAGCTGTTTTTT.

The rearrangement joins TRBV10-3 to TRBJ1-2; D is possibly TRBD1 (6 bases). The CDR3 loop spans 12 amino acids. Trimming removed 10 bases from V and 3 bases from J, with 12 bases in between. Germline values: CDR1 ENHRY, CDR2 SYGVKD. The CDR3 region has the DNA TGTGCCAGCCACAGGGACGACTATGGCTACACCTTC. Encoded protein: CASHRDDYGYTF.

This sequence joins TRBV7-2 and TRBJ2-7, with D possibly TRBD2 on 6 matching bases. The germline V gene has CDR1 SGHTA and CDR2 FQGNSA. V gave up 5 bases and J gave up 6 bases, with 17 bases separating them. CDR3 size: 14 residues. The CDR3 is CASSPGLPRGEQYF. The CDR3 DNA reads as TGTGCCAGCAGCCCGGGACTCCCGCGGGGCGAGCAGTACTTC. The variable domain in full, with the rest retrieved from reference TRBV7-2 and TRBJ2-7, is GAGVSQSPSNKVTEKGKDVELRCDPISGHTALYWYRQSLGQGLEFLIYFQGNSAPDKSGLPSDRFSAERTGGSVSTLTIQRTQQEDSAVYLCASSPGLPRGEQYFGPGTRLTVT.

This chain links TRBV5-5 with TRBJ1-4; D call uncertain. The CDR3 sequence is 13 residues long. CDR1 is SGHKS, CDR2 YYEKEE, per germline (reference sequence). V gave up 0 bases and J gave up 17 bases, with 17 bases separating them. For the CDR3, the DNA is TGTGCCAGCAGCTTGGACTCCGGCATACAGCGTTTTTTT. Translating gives CASSLDSGIQRFF.

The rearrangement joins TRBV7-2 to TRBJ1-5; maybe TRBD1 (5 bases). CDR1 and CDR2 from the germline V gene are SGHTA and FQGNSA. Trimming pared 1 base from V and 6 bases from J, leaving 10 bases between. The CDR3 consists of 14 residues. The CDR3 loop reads CASSLGRGGQPQHF. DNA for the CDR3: TGTGCCAGCAGCTTAGGAAGGGGAGGTCAGCCCCAGCATTTT.

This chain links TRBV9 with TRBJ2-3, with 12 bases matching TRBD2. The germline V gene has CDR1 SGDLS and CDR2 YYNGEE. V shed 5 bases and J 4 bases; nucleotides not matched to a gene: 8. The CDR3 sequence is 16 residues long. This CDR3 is CASSWTSGEASDTQYF. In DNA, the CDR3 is TGTGCCAGCAGTTGGACTAGCGGGGAAGCTTCAGATACGCAGTATTTT.

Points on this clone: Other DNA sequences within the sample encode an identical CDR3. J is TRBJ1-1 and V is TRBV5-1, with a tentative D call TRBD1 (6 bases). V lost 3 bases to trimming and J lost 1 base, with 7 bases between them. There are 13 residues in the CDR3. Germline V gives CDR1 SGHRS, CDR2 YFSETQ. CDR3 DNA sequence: TGCGCCAGCAGCTCACAGGGGAACACTGAAGCTTTCTTT. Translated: CASSSQGNTEAFF.

The CDR3 is CASSHLAGNQPQHF. CDR3 bases: TGTGCCAGCAGCCACCTGGCAGGGAATCAGCCCCAGCATTTT. The chain uses TRBV5-6 and TRBJ1-5; D may be TRBD1 (5 bases). Germline V CDR1 and CDR2: SGHDT, YYEEEE. The V end was cut by 4 bases, the J end by 4 bases, with 12 bases between. The CDR3 covers 14 residues.

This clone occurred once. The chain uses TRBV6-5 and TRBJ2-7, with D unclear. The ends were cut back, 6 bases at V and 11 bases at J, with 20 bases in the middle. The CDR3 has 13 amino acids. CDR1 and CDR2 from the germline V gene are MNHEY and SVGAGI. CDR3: CASSQNTYGRKYF. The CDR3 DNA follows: TGTGCCAGCAGCCAGAACACCTACGGGCGGAAGTACTTC.

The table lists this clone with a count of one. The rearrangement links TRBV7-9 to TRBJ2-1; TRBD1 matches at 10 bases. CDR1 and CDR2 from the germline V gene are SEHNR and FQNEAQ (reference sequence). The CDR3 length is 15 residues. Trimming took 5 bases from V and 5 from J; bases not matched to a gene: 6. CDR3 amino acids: CASSPRTGGDNEQFF. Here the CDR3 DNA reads TGTGCCAGCAGCCCACGGACAGGGGGAGACAATGAGCAGTTCTTC.

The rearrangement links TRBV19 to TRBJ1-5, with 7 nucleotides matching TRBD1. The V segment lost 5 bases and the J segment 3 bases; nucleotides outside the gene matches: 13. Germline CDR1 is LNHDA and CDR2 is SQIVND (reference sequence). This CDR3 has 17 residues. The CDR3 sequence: CASSSPSRTGVNQPQHF. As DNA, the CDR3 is TGTGCCAGTAGTTCACCCTCCCGGACAGGTGTCAATCAGCCCCAGCATTTT.

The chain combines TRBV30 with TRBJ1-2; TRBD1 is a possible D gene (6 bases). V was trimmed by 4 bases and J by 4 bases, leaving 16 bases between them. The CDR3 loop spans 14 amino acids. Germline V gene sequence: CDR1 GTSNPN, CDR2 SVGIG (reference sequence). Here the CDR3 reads CAWTGAFTAYGYTF. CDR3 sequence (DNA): TGTGCCTGGACAGGGGCTTTCACCGCCTATGGCTACACCTTC.

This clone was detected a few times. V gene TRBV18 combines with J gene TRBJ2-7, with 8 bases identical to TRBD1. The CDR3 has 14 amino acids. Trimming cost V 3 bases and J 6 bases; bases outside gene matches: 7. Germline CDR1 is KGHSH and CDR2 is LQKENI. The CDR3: CASSPQGAGGEQYF. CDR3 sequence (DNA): TGTGCCAGCTCACCCCAGGGGGCAGGCGGCGAGCAGTACTTC.

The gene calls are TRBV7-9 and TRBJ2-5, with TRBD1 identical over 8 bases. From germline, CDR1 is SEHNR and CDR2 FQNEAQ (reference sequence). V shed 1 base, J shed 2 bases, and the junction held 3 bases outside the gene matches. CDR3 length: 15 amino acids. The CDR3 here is CASSLEGTGQETQYF. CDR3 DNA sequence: TGTGCCAGCAGCTTAGAGGGGACAGGACAAGAGACCCAGTACTTC.

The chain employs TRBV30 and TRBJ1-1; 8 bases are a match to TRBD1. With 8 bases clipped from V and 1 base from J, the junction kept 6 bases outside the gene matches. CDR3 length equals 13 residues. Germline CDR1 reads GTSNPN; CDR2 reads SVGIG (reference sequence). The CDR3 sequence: CAVQGQANTEAFF. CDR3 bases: TGTGCCGTACAGGGACAGGCGAACACTGAAGCTTTCTTT.

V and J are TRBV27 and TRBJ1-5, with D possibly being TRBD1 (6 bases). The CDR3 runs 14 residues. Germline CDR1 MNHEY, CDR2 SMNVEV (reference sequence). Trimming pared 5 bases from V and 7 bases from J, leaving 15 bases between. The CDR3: CASSGQTGHQPQHF. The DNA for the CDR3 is TGTGCCAGCAGTGGACAGACGGGACACCAGCCCCAGCATTTT.

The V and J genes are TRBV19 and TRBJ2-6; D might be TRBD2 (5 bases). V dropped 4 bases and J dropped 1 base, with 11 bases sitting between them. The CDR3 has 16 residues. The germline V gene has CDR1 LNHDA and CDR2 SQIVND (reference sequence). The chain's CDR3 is CASSTWTGSGANVLTF. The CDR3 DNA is TGTGCCAGTAGTACTTGGACGGGGTCTGGGGCCAACGTCCTGACTTTC. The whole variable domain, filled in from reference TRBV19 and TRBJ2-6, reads DGGITQSPKYLFRKEGQNVTLSCEQNLNHDAMYWYRQDPGQGLRLIYYSQIVNDFQKGDIAEGYSVSREKKESFPLTVTSAQKNPTAFYLCASSTWTGSGANVLTFGAGSRLTVL.

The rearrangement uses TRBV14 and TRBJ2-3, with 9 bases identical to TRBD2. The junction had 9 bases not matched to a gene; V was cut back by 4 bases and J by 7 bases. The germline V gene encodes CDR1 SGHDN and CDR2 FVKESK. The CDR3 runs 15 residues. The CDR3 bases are TGTGCCAGCAGCCTGCGGGGGGGCATTGGAAATACGCAGTATTTT. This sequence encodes CASSLRGGIGNTQYF.

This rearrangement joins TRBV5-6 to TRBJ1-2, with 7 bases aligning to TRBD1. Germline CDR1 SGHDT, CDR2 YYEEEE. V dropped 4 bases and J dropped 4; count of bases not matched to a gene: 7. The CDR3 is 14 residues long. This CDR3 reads CASSETGTSYGYTF. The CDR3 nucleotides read TGTGCCAGCAGCGAGACAGGGACCTCCTATGGCTACACCTTC.

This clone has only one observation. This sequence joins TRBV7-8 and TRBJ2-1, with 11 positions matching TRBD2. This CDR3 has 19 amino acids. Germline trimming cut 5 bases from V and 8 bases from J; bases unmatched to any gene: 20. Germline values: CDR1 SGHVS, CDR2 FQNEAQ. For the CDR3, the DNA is TGTGCCAGCAGCACCGCAGTGGGGACGTGGCTAGCGGGGGGCCATGAGCAGTTCTTC. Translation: CASSTAVGTWLAGGHEQFF.

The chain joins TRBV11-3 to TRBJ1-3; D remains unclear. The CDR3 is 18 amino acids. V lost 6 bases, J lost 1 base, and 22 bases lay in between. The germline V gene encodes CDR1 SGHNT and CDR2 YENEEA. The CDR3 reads CASSFACTGEGSGNTIYF. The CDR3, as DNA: TGTGCCAGCAGTTTTGCCTGTACGGGTGAGGGATCTGGAAACACCATATATTTT. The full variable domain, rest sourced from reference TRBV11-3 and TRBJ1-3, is EAGVVQSPRYKIIEKKQPVAFWCNPISGHNTLYWYLQNLGQGPELLIRYENEEAVDDSQLPKDRFSAERLKGVDSTLKIQPAELGDSAVYLCASSFACTGEGSGNTIYFGEGSWLTVV.

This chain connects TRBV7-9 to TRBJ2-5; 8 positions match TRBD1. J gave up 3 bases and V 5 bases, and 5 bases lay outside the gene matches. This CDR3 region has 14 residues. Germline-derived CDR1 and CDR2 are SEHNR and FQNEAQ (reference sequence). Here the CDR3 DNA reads TGTGCCAGCAGCAAAGAGACAGGGGAAGAGACCCAGTACTTC. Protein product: CASSKETGEETQYF.

The CDR3 DNA follows: TGTGCCAGCAGCTCTAGCGGGGGGGCTGATGAAAAACTGTTTTTT. This codes for CASSSSGGADEKLFF. The chain couples TRBV7-9 to TRBJ1-4, with D possibly being TRBD1 (6 bases). Trimming left V 4 bases short and J 6 bases short, with 15 bases between. Germline assignment: CDR1 SEHNR and CDR2 FQNEAQ (reference sequence). CDR3 length: 15 amino acids.

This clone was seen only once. In DNA form, the CDR3 reads TGCGCCAGCAGCCCCGGTGGGGGGACCGGGGAGCTGTTTTTT. It translates to CASSPGGGTGELFF. V is TRBV5-1 and J is TRBJ2-2, with D perhaps matching TRBD2 (6 bases). The germline V and J ends were trimmed by 4 bases and 5 bases, with 12 bases remaining between them. The CDR3 extends over 14 amino acids. Germline V CDR1 and CDR2: SGHRS, YFSETQ.